What follows are 4 T cell receptor beta chains derived from one specimen sequenced in a study of T-cell memory formation after mild COVID-19. A single record per CDR3 protein comes from TCRdb applying MiXCR to the 5' RACE reads. The table records 550,000 to 700,000 distinct CDR3 sequences, about 18% of them present only once. Specimen: PBMCs or a T cell subset sorted from them (not recorded which). These receptors were taken from an adult woman who had mild COVID-19 (a few samples of this study predate the infection). Cell type and time point are not known.

This clonotype appeared a few times. One junction end disagrees with the germline gene, perhaps due to a read error. The chain carries TRBV7-7 and TRBJ2-1, with 7 positions matching TRBD2. CDR1 and CDR2 from the germline V gene are SSHAT and FNYEAQ (reference sequence). This CDR3 is 12 amino acids long. The CDR3 loop reads CASSHGGSEQFF. CDR3 bases: TGTGCTAGCAGCCACGGGGGGAGTGAGCAGTTCTTC.

The chain couples TRBV12-3 or TRBV12-4 to TRBJ1-1; D is unresolved. The CDR3 consists of 13 residues. Trimming shortened V by 3 bases and J by 2 bases, and 7 bases separated the two germline ends. The CDR3 is CASSLEHNTEAFF. CDR3 nucleotide sequence: TGTGCCAGCAGTTTGGAGCACAACACTGAAGCTTTCTTT.

The chain combines TRBV7-7 with TRBJ2-5; 12 bases fit TRBD2. Germline CDR1 reads SSHAT; CDR2 reads FNYEAQ (reference sequence). CDR3 length equals 16 residues. Trimming at V came to 1 base and at J to 5 bases, leaving 5 bases not matched to a gene. CDR3 loop: CASSLVLAGGRETQYF. In DNA, the CDR3 is TGTGCCAGCAGCTTAGTACTAGCGGGGGGCCGGGAGACCCAGTACTTC. Using reference TRBV7-7 and TRBJ2-5 for the parts outside the CDR3, the full variable domain is GAGVSQSPRYKVTKRGQDVTLRCDPISSHATLYWYQQALGQGPEFLTYFNYEAQPDKSGLPSDRFSAERPEGSISTLTIQRTEQRDSAMYRCASSLVLAGGRETQYFGPGTRLLVL.

Only a few counts were recorded for this clonotype. This chain's CDR3 is CASRPFGSNQPQHF. For the CDR3, the DNA is TGTGCCAGCCGCCCTTTCGGAAGCAATCAGCCCCAGCATTTT. The chain combines TRBV12-3 or TRBV12-4 with TRBJ1-5; D is undetermined. The V end was cut by 8 bases, the J end by 1 base, with 12 bases between. This CDR3 is 14 amino acids long.